Listed below are T cell receptor beta chains from one sample, sequenced in a study of T-cell reconstitution after alpha-beta-depleted transplantation in children. TCRdb re-called the PCR reads with MiXCR, one entry per CDR3 protein. Of about 610,000 distinct CDR3 sequences in the sample, roughly 10% were seen once. Sequencing was performed on PBMCs from the stem cell graft donor, taken from the stem cell graft. All receptors derive from a human donor who donated a stem cell graft to a child with acute myeloid leukemia. CDR3s include the opening cysteine and the closing phenylalanine or tryptophan. D genes are given only for firm matches. Only some rows state a clone size, as once, few, many or a class for expanded clones.

D	V	size	J	CDR3	DNA
TRBD2	TRBV20-1	few	TRBJ2-7	CSASAGLAGKDEQYF	TGCAGTGCTAGCGCGGGACTAGCGGGAAAGGACGAGCAGTACTTC
TRBD2	TRBV7-2	-	TRBJ2-7	CASSRRLAGASYEQYF	TGTGCCAGCAGCCGGCGACTAGCGGGAGCAAGCTACGAGCAGTACTTC
-	TRBV7-2	-	TRBJ2-7	CASSLKRTGTYEQYF	TGTGCCAGCAGCTTAAAGAGGACGGGAACCTACGAGCAGTACTTC
-	TRBV3-1	-	TRBJ1-5	CASSQDRAEGQPQHF	TGTGCCAGCAGCCAAGATAGGGCAGAAGGTCAGCCCCAGCATTTT
-	TRBV29-1	many	TRBJ1-5	CSAKGSESNQPQHF	TGCAGCGCCAAGGGGTCGGAAAGCAATCAGCCCCAGCATTTT
TRBD2	TRBV7-8	-	TRBJ2-2	CASSAPGGAGNTGELFF	TGTGCCAGCAGCGCACCCGGGGGGGCGGGGAACACCGGGGAGCTGTTTTTT
TRBD2	TRBV24-1	many	TRBJ2-3	CATSVGRSLDTQYF	TGTGCCACCAGTGTCGGGAGGTCGCTAGATACGCAGTATTTT
-	TRBV19	few	TRBJ1-5	CASKNKQAGQPQHF	TGTGCCAGTAAAAACAAGCAGGCGGGTCAGCCCCAGCATTTT
TRBD1	TRBV7-8	-	TRBJ2-2	CASSKGAHTTGELFF	TGTGCCAGCTCCAAGGGGGCGCATACGACCGGGGAGCTGTTTTTT
-	TRBV20-1	many	TRBJ1-5	CSAGGTLGNQPQHF	TGCAGTGCCGGCGGGACATTAGGCAATCAGCCCCAGCATTTT
-	TRBV20-1	many	TRBJ1-1	CTSVETEAFF	TGCACCTCAGTCGAGACTGAAGCTTTCTTT
TRBD2	TRBV12-3/TRBV12-4	many	TRBJ2-1	CASSPGLAGGNEQFF	TGTGCCAGCAGTCCGGGACTAGCGGGAGGCAATGAGCAGTTCTTC
TRBD2	TRBV6-5	few	TRBJ2-4	CASSYSIAGGPGIQYF	TGTGCCAGCAGTTACTCGATCGCGGGAGGGCCGGGCATTCAGTACTTC
TRBD1	TRBV29-1	-	TRBJ1-1	CSVKQGSDTEAFF	TGCAGCGTTAAACAGGGGTCGGACACTGAAGCTTTCTTT
TRBD2	TRBV4-3	-	TRBJ2-1	CASSHSGRGINEQFF	TGCGCCAGCAGCCATAGCGGGCGGGGGATCAATGAGCAGTTCTTC
-	TRBV4-2	-	TRBJ2-2	CASSLGGPNTDTGELFF	TGTGCCAGCAGCCTGGGGGGACCAAACACAGACACCGGGGAGCTGTTTTTT
-	TRBV7-8	many	TRBJ1-6	CASSLEMSSYNSPLHF	TGTGCCAGCAGCTTAGAAATGAGCTCCTATAATTCACCCCTCCACTTT
-	TRBV4-3	-	TRBJ2-2	CASSPGSAGANTGELFF	TGCGCCAGCAGCCCGGGATCGGCGGGTGCGAACACCGGGGAGCTGTTTTTT
TRBD2	TRBV5-1	-	TRBJ2-1	CASRQTSVSYNEQFF	TGCGCCAGCAGACAAACTAGCGTCAGTTACAATGAGCAGTTCTTC
-	TRBV5-1	few	TRBJ2-6	CASSSGHPSGANVLTF	TGCGCCAGCAGCTCGGGACATCCCTCTGGGGCCAACGTCCTGACTTTC
-	TRBV4-2	many	TRBJ1-4	CASSQGPGLATNEKLFF	TGTGCCAGCAGCCAAGGGCCGGGGCTTGCAACTAATGAAAAACTGTTTTTT
TRBD2	TRBV11-2	-	TRBJ2-7	CASSVHSSTSGRSYEQYF	TGTGCCAGCAGCGTCCATTCCTCGACTAGCGGGAGGTCCTACGAGCAGTACTTC
-	TRBV5-6	few	TRBJ1-1	CASSFGRSEAFF	TGTGCCAGCAGCTTTGGCAGGTCTGAAGCTTTCTTT
TRBD2	TRBV5-1	-	TRBJ2-1	CASSVTSGRVYNEQFF	TGCGCCAGCAGCGTGACTAGCGGGAGGGTCTACAATGAGCAGTTCTTC
-	TRBV5-1	many	TRBJ2-2	CASSVRDRHTGELFF	TGCGCCAGCAGCGTCCGAGACAGACACACCGGGGAGCTGTTTTTT
-	TRBV7-2	-	TRBJ2-7	CASSWDGTYEQYF	TGTGCCAGCAGCTGGGACGGAACCTACGAGCAGTACTTC
-	TRBV9	few	TRBJ2-2	CASSVTVGANTGELFF	TGTGCCAGCAGCGTAACGGTGGGTGCGAACACCGGGGAGCTGTTTTTT
TRBD1	TRBV7-6	few	TRBJ1-3	CASSRGQGLSGNTIYF	TGTGCCAGCAGCCGGGGACAGGGGCTCTCTGGAAACACCATATATTTT
TRBD1	TRBV6-5	few	TRBJ2-2	CASSTPDRGNTGELFF	TGTGCCAGCAGTACTCCGGACAGGGGAAACACCGGGGAGCTGTTTTTT
-	TRBV20-1	few	TRBJ2-4	CSATSLGVGKNIQYF	TGCAGTGCTACCTCATTGGGGGTGGGCAAAAACATTCAGTACTTC
TRBD2	TRBV7-3	many	TRBJ2-1	CASSLGGRVGNEQFF	TGTGCCAGCAGCTTGGGCGGGAGAGTGGGCAATGAGCAGTTCTTC
-	TRBV6-1	-	TRBJ1-2	CASSPVTAFGYTF	TGTGCCAGCAGTCCGGTAACAGCCTTTGGCTACACCTTC
TRBD2	TRBV7-9	-	TRBJ2-1	CASSRLAGGSGLNEQFF	TGTGCCAGCAGCCGACTAGCGGGAGGGTCGGGTCTAAATGAGCAGTTCTTC